This passage covers 11 T cell receptor beta chains from one sample sequenced in a study of T cell responses to AZD1222 COVID-19 vaccine. Sequenced by immunoSEQ multiplex PCR; TCRdb stores in-frame clones only, minus some. The sample yields over 150,000 clones, 90% seen once. Specimen: peripheral blood, collected on day 0 of AZD1222 vaccination. The receptors were gathered from an adult in good health.

The chain uses TRBV6-5 and TRBJ2-5; a possible D gene is TRBD2 (6 bases). Looked up from germline, CDR1 is MNHEY and CDR2 is SVGAGI. The CDR3 totals 13 residues. Between the trimmed V and J ends, which lost 7 bases and 5 bases, there was a span of 14 bases. In nucleotides, the CDR3 is TGTGCCAGCATCACGGGACTTCGGGAGACCCAGTACTTC. It encodes CASITGLRETQYF.

This chain connects TRBV6-2 or TRBV6-3 to TRBJ2-3, with D uncertain. This CDR3 region has 14 residues. V lost 2 bases and J 2 bases, leaving 8 bases between the germline ends. Germline V gene data show CDR1 as MNHEY and CDR2 as SVGEGT. CDR3 nucleotide sequence: TGTGCCAGCAGTTACACGAAATACACAGATACGCAGTATTTT. This sequence encodes CASSYTKYTDTQYF.

This rearrangement joins TRBV9 to TRBJ2-1; a possible D gene is TRBD2 (6 bases). Trimming removed 0 bases at V and 0 bases at J, with 13 bases between. CDR1 and CDR2 (germline): SGDLS, YYNGEE. This CDR3 spans 17 amino acids. The CDR3 spells CASSVEAERVSYNEQFF. In DNA form, the CDR3 reads TGTGCCAGCAGCGTAGAGGCTGAGCGGGTCTCCTACAATGAGCAGTTCTTC.

This chain connects TRBV19 to TRBJ1-1; the D is unclear. Germline V gene lookup returns CDR1 LNHDA and CDR2 SQIVND (reference sequence). The CDR3 loop spans 13 amino acids. V lost 7 bases to trimming and J lost 0 bases, with 9 bases between them. CDR3 in amino acids: CASNGRLNTEAFF. CDR3 bases: TGTGCCAGTAATGGCCGGCTGAACACTGAAGCTTTCTTT.

In this sample, this clone turned up once. The chain has TRBV7-7 and TRBJ2-1; 12 bases match TRBD2. CDR3 length equals 18 residues. Germline CDR1 is SSHAT and CDR2 is FNYEAQ (reference sequence). The J segment lost 7 bases and the V segment lost 5 bases, leaving 15 bases of the junction unmatched. CDR3 in DNA: TGTGCCAGCAGCCCCGACCTGCGGCTAGCGGGGGGGTGGAATGAGCAGTTCTTC. Its translation is CASSPDLRLAGGWNEQFF. Looking up the rest from reference TRBV7-7 and TRBJ2-1 gives the full variable domain: GAGVSQSPRYKVTKRGQDVTLRCDPISSHATLYWYQQALGQGPEFLTYFNYEAQPDKSGLPSDRFSAERPEGSISTLTIQRTEQRDSAMYRCASSPDLRLAGGWNEQFFGPGTRLTVL.

V gene TRBV5-5 combines with J gene TRBJ1-3; tentatively, D is TRBD1 (6 bases). Germline CDR1 SGHKS, CDR2 YYEKEE (reference sequence). Trimming pared 4 bases from V and 0 bases from J, leaving 11 bases between. This CDR3 comprises 15 residues. The CDR3 bases are TGTGCCAGCAGCGTCACAGGGTCCTCTGGAAACACCATATATTTT. This gives the protein CASSVTGSSGNTIYF.

V gene TRBV6-1 combines with J gene TRBJ1-1; D uncertain. CDR3 length equals 14 residues. V lost 0 bases to trimming and J lost 4 bases, with 9 bases between them. The germline gives CDR1 MNHNS, CDR2 SASEGT. DNA of the CDR3: TGTGCCAGCAGTGAAGCGCTCCGGCCCACTGAAGCTTTCTTT. Protein product: CASSEALRPTEAFF.

This rearrangement joins TRBV6-5 to TRBJ2-1; 12 bases map to TRBD2. V lost 6 bases, J lost 7 bases, and 4 bases stayed unmatched. The CDR3 loop spans 14 amino acids. CDR1 and CDR2 (germline): MNHEY, SVGAGI. The CDR3: CASRTSGGRNEQFF. The CDR3 coding sequence is TGTGCCAGCAGGACTAGCGGGGGCCGGAATGAGCAGTTCTTC.

The chain couples TRBV24-1 to TRBJ1-6, with D possibly TRBD1 on 5 matching bases. CDR3 length equals 16 residues. Trimming pared 7 bases from V and 0 bases from J, leaving 12 bases between. CDR1 is KGHDR, CDR2 SFDVKD, per germline. The CDR3 sequence is CATRDTSSSYNSPLHF. DNA for the CDR3: TGTGCCACCAGGGACACTTCGAGCTCCTATAATTCACCCCTCCACTTT.

This clone was counted once. V usage is TRBV5-5 and J usage is TRBJ2-7; D perhaps matches TRBD1 (6 bases). V dropped 2 bases and J dropped 6 bases, with 21 bases sitting between them. The CDR3 has 16 residues. Germline V CDR1 and CDR2: SGHKS, YYEKEE (reference sequence). In DNA, the CDR3 is TGTGCCAGCAGCTTACGGGAACAGGGCGGTTCTCCCGAGCAGTACTTC. Translated: CASSLREQGGSPEQYF. The full variable domain, in which reference TRBV5-5 and TRBJ2-7 provide the parts outside the CDR3, is DAGVTQSPTHLIKTRGQQVTLRCSPISGHKSVSWYQQVLGQGPQFIFQYYEKEERGRGNFPDRFSARQFPNYSSELNVNALLLGDSALYLCASSLREQGGSPEQYFGPGTRLTVT.

The rearrangement links TRBV4-2 to TRBJ2-2; 8 nucleotides align to TRBD1. Germline loops: CDR1 LGHNA, CDR2 YNFKEQ. The CDR3 consists of 15 residues. V trimming: 4 bases; J trimming: 2 bases; junction bases outside the gene matches: 3. CDR3 coding DNA: TGTGCCAGCAGCCGGACAGGGTTAAACACCGGGGAGCTGTTTTTT. This codes for CASSRTGLNTGELFF.